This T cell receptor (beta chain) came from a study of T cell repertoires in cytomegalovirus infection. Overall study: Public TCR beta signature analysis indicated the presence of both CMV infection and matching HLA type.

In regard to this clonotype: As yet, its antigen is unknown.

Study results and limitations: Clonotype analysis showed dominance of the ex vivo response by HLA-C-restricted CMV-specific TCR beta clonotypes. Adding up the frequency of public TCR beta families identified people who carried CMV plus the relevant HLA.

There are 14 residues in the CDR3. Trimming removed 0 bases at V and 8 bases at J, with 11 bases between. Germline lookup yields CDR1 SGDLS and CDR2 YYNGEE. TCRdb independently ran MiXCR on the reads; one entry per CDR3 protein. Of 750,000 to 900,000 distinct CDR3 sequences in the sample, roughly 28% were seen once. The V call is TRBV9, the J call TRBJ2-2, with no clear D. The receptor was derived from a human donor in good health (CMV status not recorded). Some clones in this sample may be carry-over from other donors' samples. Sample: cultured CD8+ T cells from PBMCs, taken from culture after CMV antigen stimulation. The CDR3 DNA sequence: TGTGCCAGCAGCGTAGGTAGGATTGGAGGGGAGCTGTTTTTT. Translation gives CASSVGRIGGELFF. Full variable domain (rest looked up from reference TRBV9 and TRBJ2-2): DSGVTQTPKHLITATGQRVTLRCSPRSGDLSVYWYQQSLDQGLQFLIQYYNGEERAKGNILERFSAQQFPDLHSELNLSSLELGDSALYFCASSVGRIGGELFFGEGSRLTVL.